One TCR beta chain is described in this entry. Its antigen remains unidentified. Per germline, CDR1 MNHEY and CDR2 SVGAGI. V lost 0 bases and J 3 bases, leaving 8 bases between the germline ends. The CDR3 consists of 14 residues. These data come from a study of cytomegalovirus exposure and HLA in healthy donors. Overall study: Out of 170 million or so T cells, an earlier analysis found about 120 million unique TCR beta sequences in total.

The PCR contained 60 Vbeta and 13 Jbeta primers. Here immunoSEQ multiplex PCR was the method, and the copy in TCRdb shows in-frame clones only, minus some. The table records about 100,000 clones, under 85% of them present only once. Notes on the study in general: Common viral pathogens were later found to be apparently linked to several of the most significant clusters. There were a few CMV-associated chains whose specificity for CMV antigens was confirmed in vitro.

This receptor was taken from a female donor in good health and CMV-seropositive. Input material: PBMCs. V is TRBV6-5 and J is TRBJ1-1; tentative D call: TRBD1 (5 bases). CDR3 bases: TGTGCCAGCAGTTACTCCGGGGGGGACACTGAAGCTTTCTTT. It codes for CASSYSGGDTEAFF.